These T cell receptor beta chains were read from a single sample in a study of blood T cells in healthy people across ages. TCRdb reprocessed the 5' RACE reads via MiXCR and lists one record per CDR3 protein. This sample has hundreds of thousands of distinct CDR3 sequences, with approximately 25% found just once. These same records also appear under a second study, on T cells of mothers and their children.

Sequenced sample: blood. Receptors originate from a boy between 10 and 17 years old in good health. The CDR3 runs from the conserved cysteine through the conserved F or W. The D gene is left open where the match is weak. Rows give clone size only sometimes, using once, few, many, or a class for an expanded clone.

cdr3_nt | cdr3_aa | d_call | j_call | v_call | clone_size
TGTGCCAGCAGCGTAGAAACGGGAGAATGGGAGACCCAGTACTTC | CASSVETGEWETQYF | - | TRBJ2-5 | TRBV9 | -
TGTGCCAGCACCCTGAGGCGTACTAGCGGGACATCTTACAATGAGCAGTTCTTC | CASTLRRTSGTSYNEQFF | TRBD2 | TRBJ2-1 | TRBV2 | -
TGTGCCAGCAGTATCCGGACAGGGGGTGTCTTGGAGACCCAGTACTTC | CASSIRTGGVLETQYF | TRBD1 | TRBJ2-5 | TRBV6-1 | few
TGTGCCAGCGTTTCGGGGGGCAAGGCTGGAAACATTCAGTACTTC | CASVSGGKAGNIQYF | - | TRBJ2-4 | TRBV3-1 | few
TGTGCCAGCAGCTTAGGGGCAGCACCCCTTCGGGAAAAACTGTTTTTT | CASSLGAAPLREKLFF | - | TRBJ1-4 | TRBV7-9 | few
TGTGCCACCAGCAGAGTTCCGGGCGAGTCCTACAATGAGCAGTTCTTC | CATSRVPGESYNEQFF | - | TRBJ2-1 | TRBV15 | -
TGCAGTGCCAAGACTGGGATCGGCACAGATACGCAGTATTTT | CSAKTGIGTDTQYF | - | TRBJ2-3 | TRBV20-1 | -
TGCGCCAGCAGCTTGGAAGGGTCCCGGGGTGAAAAACTGTTTTTT | CASSLEGSRGEKLFF | - | TRBJ1-4 | TRBV5-1 | -
TGTGCCAGCGGTCCCGACTTGTTTGGCTACACCTTC | CASGPDLFGYTF | - | TRBJ1-2 | TRBV27 | -
TGTGCCTGGACATGGGGGTCATACGATTCACCCCTCCACTTT | CAWTWGSYDSPLHF | - | TRBJ1-6 | TRBV30 | -
TGTGCCAGCAGCGGGCCCGGGACTAGCAACGAGCAGTACTTC | CASSGPGTSNEQYF | TRBD2 | TRBJ2-7 | TRBV13 | few
TGTGCCAGCAGCTTGAATAGCGGGCCCTCCTACGAGCAGTACTTC | CASSLNSGPSYEQYF | TRBD2 | TRBJ2-7 | TRBV7-2 | -
TGTGCCAGCAGTGCCTCCGAACGGGGGACTCAGAATGAGCAGTTCTTC | CASSASERGTQNEQFF | - | TRBJ2-1 | TRBV6-4 | -
TGTGCCAGCGACAAGGGCCTAGCGGGAGGTAGAGAGACCCAGTACTTC | CASDKGLAGGRETQYF | - | TRBJ2-5 | TRBV21-1 | few
TGCAGCGTTTGGGCCATGAAGGGCAATGAGCAGTTCTTC | CSVWAMKGNEQFF | - | TRBJ2-1 | TRBV29-1 | -
TGCGCCAGCAGCCAAGTTTCTCCGGAGGCCTCCGACTACAATGAGCAGTTCTTC | CASSQVSPEASDYNEQFF | - | TRBJ2-1 | TRBV4-1 | few
TGTGCCAGCAGCTTAGATCTTCTAGATACGCAGTATTTT | CASSLDLLDTQYF | - | TRBJ2-3 | TRBV11-2 | few
TGCGCCAGCAGCTTGGAGGGCTTACGCGAGCAGTACTTC | CASSLEGLREQYF | - | TRBJ2-7 | TRBV5-1 | many
TGCGCCAGCAGCCCTCGATTGACGGTTAACCAAGAGACCCAGTACTTC | CASSPRLTVNQETQYF | - | TRBJ2-5 | TRBV4-1 | few
TGTGCCAGCTCACCAGGTGTCCAAGAGACCCAGTACTTC | CASSPGVQETQYF | - | TRBJ2-5 | TRBV18 | many
TGTGCCAGCAGCTTAGCTGGCGCGGGGGCCTCAGATACGCAGTATTTT | CASSLAGAGASDTQYF | - | TRBJ2-3 | TRBV7-2 | -
TGTGCCAGCAGTTCCCCATGGTGGACTAACCAAGAGACCCAGTACTTC | CASSSPWWTNQETQYF | - | TRBJ2-5 | TRBV28 | few